The 7 T cell receptor beta chains below come from one sample, sequenced in a study of blood T cell repertoires in COVID-19. Profiling relied on immunoSEQ multiplex PCR, and the TCRdb table lists in-frame clones only, not all of them. The data contain approximately 360,000 clones, about 89% of them singletons. The sequencing sample was made of peripheral blood. The receptors here all came from a man in his forties with acute or convalescent COVID-19.

The chain has TRBV2 and TRBJ2-1, with D perhaps matching TRBD1 (5 bases). V lost 5 bases, J lost 11 bases, and 10 bases lay in between. CDR1 and CDR2 (germline): SNHLY, FYNNEI. The CDR3 contains 11 residues. The CDR3 here is CASSIAGKQFF. The CDR3, as DNA: TGTGCCAGCAGTATTGCAGGGAAGCAGTTCTTC.

V usage is TRBV19 and J usage is TRBJ2-7; 7 bases map to TRBD2. This CDR3 spans 15 amino acids. Germline lookup yields CDR1 LNHDA and CDR2 SQIVND (reference sequence). With V trimmed by 3 bases and J by 3 bases, 8 bases remained unmatched. For the CDR3, the DNA is TGTGCCAGTAGTATGTCGGGGGGACCAGACTACGAGCAGTACTTC. Translated: CASSMSGGPDYEQYF.

The V and J genes are TRBV4-1 and TRBJ1-1, with D uncertain. Trimming cost V 5 bases and J 0 bases, with 16 bases left between them. The CDR3 length is 16 residues. CDR1 and CDR2 (germline): MGHRA, YSYEKL. This CDR3 is CASSVAQVGVNTEAFF. CDR3 DNA: TGCGCCAGCAGCGTCGCCCAGGTTGGTGTGAACACTGAAGCTTTCTTT.

The CDR3: CARSLGTGLNQPQHF. CDR3 in DNA: TGTGCCAGAAGCTTGGGGACAGGTCTCAATCAGCCCCAGCATTTT. The chain combines TRBV5-3 with TRBJ1-5; 7 bases align to TRBD1. TRBV5-3 qualifies as an ORF whose function is uncertain. The V segment lost 0 bases and the J segment 3 bases; nucleotides outside the gene matches: 3. There are 15 residues in the CDR3.

V usage is TRBV6-5 and J usage is TRBJ1-6; 7 positions agree with TRBD1. CDR1 is MNHEY and CDR2 is SVGAGI in the germline V gene. This CDR3 has 15 amino acids. The ends lost 4 bases at V and 2 bases at J; junction bases unmatched: 2. This CDR3 is CASSSGGTYNSPLHF. In DNA form, the CDR3 reads TGTGCCAGCAGTTCAGGGGGGACCTATAATTCACCCCTCCACTTT.

This clone was counted a single time. V usage is TRBV12-5 and J usage is TRBJ1-3; no definite D call. The CDR3 spans 13 residues. Germline V gives CDR1 LGHNT, CDR2 FRNRAP. The germline V and J ends were trimmed by 3 bases and 0 bases, with 3 bases remaining between them. CDR3 in DNA: TGTGCTAGTGGTTTCTTCTCTGGAAACACCATATATTTT. It codes for CASGFFSGNTIYF.

A remark on this clone: A read error may account for a junction end that differs from germline. This sequence joins TRBV7-9 and TRBJ1-2; 7 bases fit TRBD1. The V gene's germline CDR1 is SEHNR and CDR2 FQNEAQ (reference sequence). CDR3 length equals 11 residues. CDR3 region: CASSLEGQPSF. CDR3 DNA: TGTGCCAGCAGCCTCGAGGGACAGCCGAGCTTC.